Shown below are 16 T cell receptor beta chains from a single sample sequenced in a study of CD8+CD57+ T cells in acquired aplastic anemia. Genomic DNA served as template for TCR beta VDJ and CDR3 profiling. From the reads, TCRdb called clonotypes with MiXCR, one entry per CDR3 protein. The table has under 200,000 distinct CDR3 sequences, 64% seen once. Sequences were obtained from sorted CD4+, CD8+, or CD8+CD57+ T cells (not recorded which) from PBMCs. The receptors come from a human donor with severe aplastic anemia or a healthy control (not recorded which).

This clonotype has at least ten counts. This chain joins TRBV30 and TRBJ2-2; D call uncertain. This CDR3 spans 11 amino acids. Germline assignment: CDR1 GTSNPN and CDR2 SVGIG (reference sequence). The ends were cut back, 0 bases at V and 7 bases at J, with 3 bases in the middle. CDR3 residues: CAWSVGGELFF. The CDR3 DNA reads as TGTGCCTGGAGTGTAGGCGGGGAGCTGTTTTTT.

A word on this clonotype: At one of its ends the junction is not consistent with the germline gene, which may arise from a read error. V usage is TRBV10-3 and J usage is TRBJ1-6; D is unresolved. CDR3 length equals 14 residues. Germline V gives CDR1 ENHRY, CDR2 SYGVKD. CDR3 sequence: CAISGDWYNSPLHF. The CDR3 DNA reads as TGTGCCATCAGTGGTGACTGGTATAATTCGCCCCTCCACTTT.

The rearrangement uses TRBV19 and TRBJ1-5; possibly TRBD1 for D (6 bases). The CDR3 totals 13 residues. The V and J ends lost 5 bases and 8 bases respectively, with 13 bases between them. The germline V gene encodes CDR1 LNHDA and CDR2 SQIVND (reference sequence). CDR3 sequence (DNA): TGTGCCAGTAGTCCCCGACAGGCCGAGCCCCAGCATTTT. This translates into CASSPRQAEPQHF.

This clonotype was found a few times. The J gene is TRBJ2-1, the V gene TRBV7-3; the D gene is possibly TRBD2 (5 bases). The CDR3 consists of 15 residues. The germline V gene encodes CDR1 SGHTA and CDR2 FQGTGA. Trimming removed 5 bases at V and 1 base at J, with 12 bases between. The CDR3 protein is CASSPTSGSYNEQFF. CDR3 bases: TGTGCCAGCAGCCCTACTAGTGGGTCCTACAATGAGCAGTTCTTC.

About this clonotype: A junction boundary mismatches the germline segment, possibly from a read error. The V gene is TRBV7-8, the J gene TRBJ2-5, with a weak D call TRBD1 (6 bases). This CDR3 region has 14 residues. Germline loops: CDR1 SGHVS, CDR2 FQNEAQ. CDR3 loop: CASSSTGMWETRYF. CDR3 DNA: TGTGCCAGCAGCTCAACAGGGATGTGGGAGACCCGGTACTTC.

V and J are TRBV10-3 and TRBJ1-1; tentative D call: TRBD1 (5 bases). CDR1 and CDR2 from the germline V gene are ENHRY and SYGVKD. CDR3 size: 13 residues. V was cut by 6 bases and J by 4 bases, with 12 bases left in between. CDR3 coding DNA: TGTGCCATCAGCCGGGTCGGGGGCACTGAAGCTTTCTTT. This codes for CAISRVGGTEAFF.

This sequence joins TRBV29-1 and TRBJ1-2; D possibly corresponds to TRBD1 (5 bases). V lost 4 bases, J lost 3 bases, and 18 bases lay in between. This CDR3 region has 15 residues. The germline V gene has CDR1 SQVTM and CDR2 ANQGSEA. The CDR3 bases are TGCAGCGTTGGCGGTAGGGACCGAGGCCACTATGGCTACACCTTC. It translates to CSVGGRDRGHYGYTF.

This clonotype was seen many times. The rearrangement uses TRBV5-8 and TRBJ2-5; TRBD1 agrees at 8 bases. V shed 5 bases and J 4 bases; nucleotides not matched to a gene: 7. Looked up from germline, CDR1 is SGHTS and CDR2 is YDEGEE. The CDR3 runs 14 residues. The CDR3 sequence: CASRRRTGSETQYF. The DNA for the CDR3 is TGTGCCAGCAGACGGAGGACAGGGTCAGAGACCCAGTACTTC. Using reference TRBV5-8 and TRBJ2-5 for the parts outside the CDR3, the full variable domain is EAGVTQSPTHLIKTRGQQATLRCSPISGHTSVYWYQQALGLGLQFLLWYDEGEERNRGNFPPRFSGRQFPNYSSELNVNALELEDSALYLCASRRRTGSETQYFGPGTRLLVL.

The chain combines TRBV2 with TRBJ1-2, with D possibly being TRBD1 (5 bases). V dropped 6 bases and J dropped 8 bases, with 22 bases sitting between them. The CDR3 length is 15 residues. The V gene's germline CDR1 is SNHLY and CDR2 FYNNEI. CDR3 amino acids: CASRTWGSTPQGYTF. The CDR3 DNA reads TGTGCCAGCAGGACCTGGGGGAGCACCCCACAAGGCTACACCTTC.

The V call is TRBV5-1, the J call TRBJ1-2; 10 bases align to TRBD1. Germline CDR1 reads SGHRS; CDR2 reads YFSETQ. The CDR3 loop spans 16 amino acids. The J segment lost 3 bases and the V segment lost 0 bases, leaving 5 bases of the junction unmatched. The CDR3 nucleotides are TGCGCCAGCAGCTTGGGCGACAGGGGGCTTGACTATGGCTACACCTTC. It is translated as CASSLGDRGLDYGYTF.

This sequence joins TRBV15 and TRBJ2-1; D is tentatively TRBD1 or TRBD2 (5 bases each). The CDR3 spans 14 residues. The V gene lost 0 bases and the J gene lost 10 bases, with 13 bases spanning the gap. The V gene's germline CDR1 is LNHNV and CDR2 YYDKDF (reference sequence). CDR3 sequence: CATSRDRESYEQFF. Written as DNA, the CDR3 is TGTGCCACCAGCAGAGACAGGGAGTCCTACGAGCAGTTCTTC.

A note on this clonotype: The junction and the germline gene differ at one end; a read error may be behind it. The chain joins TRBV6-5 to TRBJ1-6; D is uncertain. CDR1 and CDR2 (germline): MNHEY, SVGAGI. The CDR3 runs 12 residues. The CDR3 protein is CASGLKVAPLHF. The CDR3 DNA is TGCGCCTCCGGGTTAAAAGTTGCACCCCTCCACTTT.

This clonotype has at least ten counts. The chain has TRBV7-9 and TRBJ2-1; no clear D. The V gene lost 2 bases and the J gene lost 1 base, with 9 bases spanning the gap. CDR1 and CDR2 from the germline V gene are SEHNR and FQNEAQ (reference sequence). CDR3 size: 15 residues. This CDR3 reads CASSLSFPSYNEQFF. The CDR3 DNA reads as TGTGCCAGCAGCTTATCGTTCCCTTCCTACAATGAGCAGTTCTTC.

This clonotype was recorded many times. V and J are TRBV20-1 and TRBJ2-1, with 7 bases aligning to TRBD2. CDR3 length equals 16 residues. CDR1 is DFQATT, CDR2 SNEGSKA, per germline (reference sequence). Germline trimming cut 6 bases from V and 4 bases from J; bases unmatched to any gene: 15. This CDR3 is CSATLALPGRYNEQFF. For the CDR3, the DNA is TGCAGTGCGACACTAGCGCTCCCTGGCAGGTACAATGAGCAGTTCTTC.

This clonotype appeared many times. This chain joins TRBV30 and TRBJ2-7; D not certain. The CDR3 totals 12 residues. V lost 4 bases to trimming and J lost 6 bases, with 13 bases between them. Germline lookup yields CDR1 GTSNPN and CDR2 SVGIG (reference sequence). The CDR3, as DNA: TGTGCCTGGACCCAGGACCTGTTCGAGCAGTACTTC. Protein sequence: CAWTQDLFEQYF.

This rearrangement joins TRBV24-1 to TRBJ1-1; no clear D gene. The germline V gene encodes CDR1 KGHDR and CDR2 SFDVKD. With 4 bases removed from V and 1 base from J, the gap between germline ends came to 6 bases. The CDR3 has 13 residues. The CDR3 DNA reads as TGTGCCACCAGTGACCCGGGGAACACTGAAGCTTTCTTT. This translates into CATSDPGNTEAFF.